The 29 T cell receptor beta chains below were found in one sample sequenced in a study of PD-L1 blockade in urothelial cancer. Generated by immunoSEQ multiplex PCR, the TCRdb table keeps only in-frame clones and is missing some. Of 30,000 to 40,000 clones in the sample, more than 35% were seen once. The sample consisted of tumor tissue, taken before atezolizumab (anti-PD-L1) treatment. The source of these receptors is a man aged 55 to 70 with urothelial cancer.

A few counts support this clone. This sequence joins TRBV11-3 and TRBJ2-6; D uncertain. Germline lookup yields CDR1 SGHNT and CDR2 YENEEA. This CDR3 comprises 15 residues. The germline V and J ends were trimmed by 4 bases and 4 bases, with 11 bases remaining between them. In DNA form, the CDR3 reads TGTGCCAGCAGCTCCCCGGCCTCGGGGGCCAACGTCCTGACTTTC. Encoded protein: CASSSPASGANVLTF.

J is TRBJ1-2 and V is TRBV18; D gene uncertain. This CDR3 comprises 15 residues. V gave up 2 bases and J gave up 2 bases, with 12 bases separating them. In germline, CDR1 is KGHSH, CDR2 LQKENI. The CDR3 nucleotides are TGTGCCAGCTCACCATCCGGCGGAGAGAACTATGGCTACACCTTC. It codes for CASSPSGGENYGYTF.

The chain carries TRBV30 and TRBJ2-5; tentatively, D is TRBD2 (7 bases). Trimming took off 0 bases at V and 5 bases at J, with 13 bases between the two ends. The germline CDR1 and CDR2 sequences are GTSNPN and SVGIG (reference sequence). The CDR3 loop spans 14 amino acids. The CDR3 sequence is CAWSVWGGRETQYF. The CDR3 DNA follows: TGTGCCTGGAGTGTATGGGGGGGCCGGGAGACCCAGTACTTC.

The V call is TRBV5-1, the J call TRBJ2-5; 13 nucleotides agree with TRBD2. The V gene's germline CDR1 is SGHRS and CDR2 YFSETQ. This CDR3 has 15 residues. V was clipped by 4 bases and J by 5 bases; unmatched bases: 5. The CDR3 coding sequence is TGCGCCAGCAGCCCCGGGACTAGCGGGACGGAGACCCAGTACTTC. Its protein is CASSPGTSGTETQYF.

J is TRBJ2-5 and V is TRBV19; 8 nucleotides align to TRBD1. Trimming at V came to 5 bases and at J to 4 bases, leaving 9 bases not matched to a gene. Germline V CDR1 and CDR2: LNHDA, SQIVND (reference sequence). This CDR3 is built from 15 residues. The CDR3 here is CASSEAGTGAETQYF. CDR3 sequence (DNA): TGTGCCAGTAGTGAAGCTGGGACAGGCGCAGAGACCCAGTACTTC. The variable domain in full, completed from reference TRBV19 and TRBJ2-5, reads DGGITQSPKYLFRKEGQNVTLSCEQNLNHDAMYWYRQDPGQGLRLIYYSQIVNDFQKGDIAEGYSVSREKKESFPLTVTSAQKNPTAFYLCASSEAGTGAETQYFGPGTRLLVL.

CDR3: CASRQDSYPNEQFF. The CDR3, as DNA: TGTGCCAGCAGGCAGGACAGCTACCCCAATGAGCAGTTCTTC. This sequence joins TRBV6-8 and TRBJ2-1, with a tentative D call TRBD1 (6 bases). The V end lost 6 bases, the J end lost 6 bases, and 15 bases lay between the germline ends. The length of the CDR3 is 14 residues. Germline values: CDR1 MNHGY, CDR2 SAAAGT.

The V and J genes are TRBV5-1 and TRBJ2-5, with unresolved D. Trimming left V 4 bases short and J 7 bases short, with 17 bases between. The CDR3 spans 14 residues. Germline CDR1 reads SGHRS; CDR2 reads YFSETQ. CDR3 bases: TGCGCCAGCAGCACGGAACCGGGTTTGGGGACCCAGTACTTC. It encodes CASSTEPGLGTQYF. The full variable domain, its missing parts supplied by reference TRBV5-1 and TRBJ2-5, is KAGVTQTPRYLIKTRGQQVTLSCSPISGHRSVSWYQQTPGQGLQFLFEYFSETQRNKGNFPGRFSGRQFSNSRSEMNVSTLELGDSALYLCASSTEPGLGTQYFGPGTRLLVL.

V usage is TRBV5-1 and J usage is TRBJ1-6, with D unclear. Trimming removed 2 bases from V and 7 bases from J, with 10 bases in between. This CDR3 comprises 14 residues. The germline gives CDR1 SGHRS, CDR2 YFSETQ. CDR3: CASSFDPTNSPLHF. CDR3 bases: TGCGCCAGCAGCTTTGACCCCACCAATTCACCCCTCCACTTT.

This sequence joins TRBV28 and TRBJ2-2; no definite D call. Trimming removed 5 bases from V and 1 base from J, with 2 bases in between. Per germline, CDR1 MDHEN and CDR2 SYDVKM. The CDR3 spans 12 residues. This chain's CDR3 is CASSVNTGELFF. CDR3 coding DNA: TGTGCCAGCAGTGTGAACACCGGGGAGCTGTTTTTT.

This chain uses TRBV2 with TRBJ2-2; 7 bases are a match to TRBD2. Trimming took 6 bases from V and 6 from J; bases not matched to a gene: 7. Per germline, CDR1 SNHLY and CDR2 FYNNEI. CDR3 length equals 14 residues. The CDR3 sequence: CASRREGLAGELFF. CDR3 DNA: TGTGCCAGCAGGAGGGAGGGTCTGGCCGGGGAGCTGTTTTTT.

There are many counts of this clone. This rearrangement joins TRBV11-3 to TRBJ1-4; D perhaps matches TRBD1 (6 bases). Between the trimmed V and J ends, which lost 3 bases and 5 bases, there was a span of 16 bases. CDR3 length equals 16 residues. Germline V lookup: CDR1 SGHNT, CDR2 YENEEA. In DNA form, the CDR3 reads TGTGCCAGCAGCTTGTCATCGGCCAGGGGAAATGAAAAACTGTTTTTT. As protein: CASSLSSARGNEKLFF. The whole variable domain, filled in from reference TRBV11-3 and TRBJ1-4, reads EAGVVQSPRYKIIEKKQPVAFWCNPISGHNTLYWYLQNLGQGPELLIRYENEEAVDDSQLPKDRFSAERLKGVDSTLKIQPAELGDSAVYLCASSLSSARGNEKLFFGSGTQLSVL.

V and J are TRBV19 and TRBJ2-2; D is unclear. Trimming left V 5 bases short and J 0 bases short, with 10 bases between. The CDR3 length is 15 residues. Germline CDR1 and CDR2: LNHDA and SQIVND (reference sequence). The CDR3 sequence: CASSAAGPNTGELFF. For the CDR3, the DNA is TGTGCCAGTAGTGCCGCAGGACCGAACACCGGGGAGCTGTTTTTT.

The chain links TRBV11-3 to TRBJ2-6; D is unclear. Trimming pared 5 bases from V and 0 bases from J, leaving 11 bases between. CDR1 and CDR2 (germline): SGHNT, YENEEA. This CDR3 has 16 residues. This CDR3 is CASSKPLSSGANVLTF. The CDR3 coding sequence is TGTGCCAGCAGCAAACCTCTGAGCTCTGGGGCCAACGTCCTGACTTTC.

The chain couples TRBV19 to TRBJ2-1; 14 bases match TRBD2. The trim removed 4 bases at V and 9 bases at J, leaving 5 bases unmatched. This CDR3 region has 15 residues. Germline CDR1 reads LNHDA; CDR2 reads SQIVND (reference sequence). CDR3 residues: CASSTTSGRASEQFF. The CDR3 nucleotides read TGTGCCAGTAGTACGACTAGCGGGAGGGCCAGTGAGCAGTTCTTC.

A single count supports this clone. The V and J genes are TRBV19 and TRBJ1-1; D is ambiguous. Trimming removed 6 bases from V and 1 base from J, with 9 bases in between. Germline lookup yields CDR1 LNHDA and CDR2 SQIVND (reference sequence). The CDR3 totals 13 residues. The CDR3 spells CASSLMGNTEAFF. In nucleotides, the CDR3 is TGTGCCAGTAGCCTTATGGGGAACACTGAAGCTTTCTTT.

The gene calls are TRBV15 and TRBJ1-2; no reliable D call. CDR3 length: 15 residues. CDR1 and CDR2 (germline): LNHNV, YYDKDF (reference sequence). V shed 0 bases and J shed 5 bases, with 13 bases lying between them. CDR3 sequence (DNA): TGTGCCACCAGCAGAGATTTATTGAGGGTTTATGGCTACACCTTC. Translation gives CATSRDLLRVYGYTF.

Only a few counts were recorded for this clone. The chain uses TRBV11-3 and TRBJ2-5; the D gene is possibly TRBD1 (6 bases). Germline CDR1 SGHNT, CDR2 YENEEA. Trimming left V 4 bases short and J 5 bases short, with 17 bases between. The CDR3 consists of 15 residues. Here the CDR3 DNA reads TGTGCCAGCAGCTCATCCAGGGGCCCGAGGGAGACCCAGTACTTC. Protein sequence: CASSSSRGPRETQYF.

This chain joins TRBV27 and TRBJ1-5; D remains unclear. CDR3 length equals 13 residues. The ends were cut back, 5 bases at V and 6 bases at J, with 11 bases in the middle. Germline lookup yields CDR1 MNHEY and CDR2 SMNVEV (reference sequence). DNA of the CDR3: TGTGCCAGCAGTCTCCGGCGGGGTCAGCCCCAGCATTTT. This translates into CASSLRRGQPQHF.

The table lists this clone with a few counts. The chain joins TRBV2 to TRBJ2-3; D is ambiguous. V was cut by 6 bases and J by 9 bases, with 13 bases left in between. This CDR3 is 12 amino acids long. CDR1 and CDR2 (germline): SNHLY, FYNNEI. The CDR3 bases are TGTGCCAGCAGGGTCCACCTCGGCACGCAGTATTTT. As protein: CASRVHLGTQYF. Combining the CDR3 with reference TRBV2 and TRBJ2-3 gives the whole variable domain EPEVTQTPSHQVTQMGQEVILRCVPISNHLYFYWYRQILGQKVEFLVSFYNNEISEKSEIFDDQFSVERPDGSNFTLKIRSTKLEDSAMYFCASRVHLGTQYFGPGTRLTVL.

Only a few counts were recorded for this clone. CDR3 DNA sequence: TGTGCCAGCAGTTACGGTCCGCGGGGTTACGAGCAGTACTTC. It codes for CASSYGPRGYEQYF. The chain combines TRBV6-8 with TRBJ2-7; TRBD2 is a possible D gene (6 bases). The CDR3 totals 14 residues. Germline values: CDR1 MNHGY, CDR2 SAAAGT. Trimming took 2 bases from V and 4 from J, leaving 12 bases between them.

This clone was counted only a few times. The chain combines TRBV19 with TRBJ2-5, with a tentative D call TRBD2 (5 bases). V dropped 5 bases and J dropped 5 bases, with 15 bases sitting between them. Germline-derived CDR1 and CDR2 are LNHDA and SQIVND (reference sequence). CDR3 length equals 14 residues. Here the CDR3 reads CASSGGSAMETQYF. The DNA for the CDR3 is TGTGCCAGTAGTGGTGGGAGCGCCATGGAGACCCAGTACTTC.

At least ten counts were recorded for this clone. The CDR3 region has the DNA TGTGCCAGCAGCTTAAGCGGGGCCTCCTACAATGAGCAGTTCTTC. Its translation: CASSLSGASYNEQFF. The J gene is TRBJ2-1, the V gene TRBV11-3, with 7 bases aligning to TRBD2. CDR1 and CDR2 from the germline V gene are SGHNT and YENEEA. The CDR3 has 15 amino acids. The V and J ends lost 2 bases and 0 bases, in that order; junction bases with no gene match: 1.

The V gene is TRBV14, the J gene TRBJ2-5; D call uncertain. Germline V gives CDR1 SGHDN, CDR2 FVKESK. CDR3 length equals 14 residues. Trimming pared 4 bases from V and 5 bases from J, leaving 14 bases between. The CDR3 here is CASSLTSMGETQYF. CDR3 nucleotide sequence: TGTGCCAGCAGCCTGACTTCGATGGGGGAGACCCAGTACTTC.

This chain links TRBV19 with TRBJ2-7; the match to TRBD1 covers 7 bases. V trimming: 7 bases; J trimming: 2 bases; junction bases outside the gene matches: 8. This CDR3 has 14 amino acids. Germline V gene sequence: CDR1 LNHDA, CDR2 SQIVND (reference sequence). The DNA of the CDR3 is TGTGCCAGTACCGCGACAGGGTTGACCTACGAGCAGTACTTC. Its translation: CASTATGLTYEQYF. Variable domain in full (rest from reference TRBV19 and TRBJ2-7): DGGITQSPKYLFRKEGQNVTLSCEQNLNHDAMYWYRQDPGQGLRLIYYSQIVNDFQKGDIAEGYSVSREKKESFPLTVTSAQKNPTAFYLCASTATGLTYEQYFGPGTRLTVT.

This clone has a handful of counts. The gene calls are TRBV6-8 and TRBJ2-5; 7 positions agree with TRBD2. Germline-derived CDR1 and CDR2 are MNHGY and SAAAGT. The CDR3 totals 13 residues. Trimming at V came to 11 bases and at J to 8 bases, leaving 14 bases not matched to a gene. CDR3 sequence reads: CAGKRTSATTQYF. The CDR3 bases are TGTGCCGGAAAACGAACTAGCGCGACAACCCAGTACTTC.

This chain connects TRBV28 to TRBJ1-1; 9 positions match TRBD1. There are 15 residues in the CDR3. The V gene's germline CDR1 is MDHEN and CDR2 SYDVKM. Unmatched junction bases numbered 7, after V lost 5 bases and J lost 3 bases. CDR3 residues: CASSDTGGGDTEAFF. DNA for the CDR3: TGTGCCAGCAGTGATACAGGGGGCGGGGACACTGAAGCTTTCTTT.

The rearrangement uses TRBV10-2 and TRBJ2-2; possibly TRBD2 for D (6 bases). The ends were cut back, 4 bases at V and 6 bases at J, with 12 bases in the middle. CDR1 WSHSY and CDR2 SAAADI come from the germline V gene. The CDR3 is 14 residues long. DNA for the CDR3: TGCGCCAGCAGTGGAATGGGAGGCGCCGGGGAGCTGTTTTTT. Its translation: CASSGMGGAGELFF.

V and J are TRBV6-1 and TRBJ1-4, with no clear D. There are 14 residues in the CDR3. CDR1 is MNHNS, CDR2 SASEGT, per germline. The V end was cut by 1 base, the J end by 2 bases, with 5 bases between. CDR3 protein: CASSEGGTNEKLFF. The DNA of the CDR3 is TGTGCCAGCAGTGAAGGGGGTACTAATGAAAAACTGTTTTTT.

The rearrangement uses TRBV25-1 and TRBJ1-2; the D gene is possibly TRBD1 (5 bases). V lost 1 base, J lost 2 bases, and 17 bases lay in between. Germline V gene lookup returns CDR1 MGHDK and CDR2 SYGVNS. The CDR3 spans 17 residues. CDR3: CASSESPWTPENYGYTF. DNA of the CDR3: TGTGCCAGCAGTGAATCCCCCTGGACACCGGAAAACTATGGCTACACCTTC.